Listed below are T cell receptor beta chains from one sample, sequenced in a study of OX40 agonist ivuxolimab in advanced cancers. The table came from immunoSEQ multiplex PCR; TCRdb's copy has only in-frame clones and leaves some out. The table records approximately 35,000 clones, 70% to 80% of them present only once. The sample consisted of CD4+ or CD8+ T cells sorted from blood, taken in a trial of the OX40 agonist ivuxolimab. The source is an adult with an advanced solid tumor such as melanoma, head and neck, liver or kidney cancer. The CDR3 runs from the conserved cysteine through the conserved F or W. The D gene is left open where the match is weak. Expanded clones are given a class, and other clones once, few, many or no size at all.

size,J,D,V,DNA,CDR3
few,TRBJ2-7,-,TRBV19,TGTGCCAGTAGTATAGCTCTCGGGCGGTTTACCTACGAGCAGTACTTC,CASSIALGRFTYEQYF
-,TRBJ2-7,TRBD1,TRBV19,TGTGCCAGTAGAAAGGGGACAGGCTCGGGCGAGCAGTACTTC,CASRKGTGSGEQYF
-,TRBJ2-2,TRBD2,TRBV5-6,TGTGCCAGCAGCCGTCGGGAGGTCGGCACCGGGGAGCTGTTTTTT,CASSRREVGTGELFF
-,TRBJ1-1,-,TRBV5-4,TGTGCCAGCAGCATCACCGGGACTAACACTGAAGCTTTCTTT,CASSITGTNTEAFF
-,TRBJ1-1,-,TRBV5-1,TGCGCCAGCAGCCTGGGAATTGGAAACACTGAAGCTTTCTTT,CASSLGIGNTEAFF
-,TRBJ1-4,-,TRBV7-9,TGTGCCAGCAGCTTACGGGGGGGATCAACTAATGAAAAACTGTTTTTT,CASSLRGGSTNEKLFF
-,TRBJ1-2,-,TRBV7-2,TGTGCCAGCAGCTTAATTGACTATGGCTACACCTTC,CASSLIDYGYTF
-,TRBJ2-5,-,TRBV4-1,TGCGCCAGCAGCCAAGTACGAGGAGACAGTAAAGAGACCCAGTACTTC,CASSQVRGDSKETQYF
-,TRBJ1-2,-,TRBV7-9,TGTGCCAGCAGCGAGGTGCGTTTTAACTATGGCTACACCTTC,CASSEVRFNYGYTF
-,TRBJ1-1,-,TRBV5-4,TGTGCCAGCAGCCTCGACGCAGGCAACACTGAAGCTTTCTTT,CASSLDAGNTEAFF
-,TRBJ2-7,-,TRBV11-3,TGTGCCAGCAGCTTAGCCGGATACGAGCAGTACTTC,CASSLAGYEQYF
-,TRBJ2-6,TRBD1,TRBV2,TGTGCCAGCAGTCCAGGGGGTTCTGGGGCCAACGTCCTGACTTTC,CASSPGGSGANVLTF
-,TRBJ2-3,-,TRBV5-1,TGCGCCAGCAGCTCGGCCTCTAGGGGGGGCACAGATACGCAGTATTTT,CASSSASRGGTDTQYF
-,TRBJ1-5,-,TRBV6-5,TGTGCCAGCAGTTACAGGGCCGCGGAGCCCCAGCATTTT,CASSYRAAEPQHF
-,TRBJ1-2,-,TRBV30,TGTGCCTGGAGGCCCCTACAGGGAGCGGGGGGCTACACCTTC,CAWRPLQGAGGYTF
-,TRBJ2-7,-,TRBV7-9,TGTGCCAGCACTGGGGGCGGGTACGAGCAGTACTTC,CASTGGGYEQYF
-,TRBJ2-5,TRBD2,TRBV29-1,TGCAGCGCGACTTTCGGGGGGACGACCCAGTACTTC,CSATFGGTTQYF
-,TRBJ1-1,-,TRBV7-8,TGTGCCAGCAGCGCGGGCTGGAACACTGAAGCTTTCTTT,CASSAGWNTEAFF
-,TRBJ2-7,TRBD2,TRBV30,TGTGCCTGGAGTGGACTAGCGGGCACCTACGAGCAGTACTTC,CAWSGLAGTYEQYF
-,TRBJ2-7,-,TRBV11-1,TGTGCCAGCAGCCCCTCTGGAGGGGGGCTCTACGAGCAGTACTTC,CASSPSGGGLYEQYF
-,TRBJ2-2,-,TRBV19,TGTGCCAGTATAGGACGTCAGAACACCGGGGAGCTGTTTTTT,CASIGRQNTGELFF
-,TRBJ2-2,-,TRBV7-2,TGTGCCAGCAGCTTAGGCAGACTAGCCGGGGAGCTGTTTTTT,CASSLGRLAGELFF
few,TRBJ2-1,-,TRBV19,TGTGCCAGTAGTATAGCGCTCTACAATGAGCAGTTCTTC,CASSIALYNEQFF
-,TRBJ1-3,-,TRBV27,TGTGCCAGCAGTCCGACAGCATCAGGCTTCTCTGGAAACACCATATATTTT,CASSPTASGFSGNTIYF
-,TRBJ1-5,-,TRBV2,TGTGCCAGCAGGGATCGGGCCAGCAATCAGCCCCAGCATTTT,CASRDRASNQPQHF
-,TRBJ1-5,-,TRBV7-9,TGTGCCAGCAGCTTGGGCTTGGGCGGCAATCAGCCCCAGCATTTT,CASSLGLGGNQPQHF
-,TRBJ2-7,-,TRBV28,TGTGCCAGCGGAAACAGGGTCCCTTTCGGCGAGCAGTACTTC,CASGNRVPFGEQYF
-,TRBJ2-2,-,TRBV19,TGTGCCAGTAGTATGGGCGGGATTACGAACACCGGGGAGCTGTTTTTT,CASSMGGITNTGELFF
-,TRBJ2-5,-,TRBV30,TGTGCCCGGACCACAGGGTTGGAAGAGACCCAGTACTTC,CARTTGLEETQYF
-,TRBJ2-5,-,TRBV5-4,TGTGCCAGCACCTGGGTGGGAAGTTCAGAGACCCAGTACTTC,CASTWVGSSETQYF
-,TRBJ1-2,-,TRBV19,TGTGCCAGTAGGGCCGGGATACCAGTCTATGGCTACACCTTC,CASRAGIPVYGYTF
once,TRBJ2-7,TRBD1,TRBV30,TGTGCCTGGACCGACAGGGGGTACGAGCAGTACTTC,CAWTDRGYEQYF
few,TRBJ1-1,-,TRBV7-9,TGTGCCAGCAGCACAAGGACACCGAACACTGAAGCTTTCTTT,CASSTRTPNTEAFF
-,TRBJ1-1,TRBD1,TRBV2,TGTGCCAGCTCCTGGGACAGGGTGAGGGGAGTCACTGAAGCTTTCTTT,CASSWDRVRGVTEAFF
-,TRBJ1-2,TRBD1,TRBV5-4,TGTGCCAGCAGGGCTCAGGGGGGGAGTGGCTACACCTTC,CASRAQGGSGYTF
few,TRBJ2-6,TRBD1,TRBV28,TGTGCCAGCAGAGCCGCCGGGACAGAGACCTTAGCTGGGGCCAACGTCCTGACTTTC,CASRAAGTETLAGANVLTF
-,TRBJ1-5,-,TRBV6-5,TGTGCCAGCGCCCTCCGGGACAGCAATCAGCCCCAGCATTTT,CASALRDSNQPQHF
once,TRBJ2-1,-,TRBV5-1,TGCGCCAGCAGCTTAAGCAGCTCCTACAATGAGCAGTTCTTC,CASSLSSSYNEQFF
-,TRBJ1-2,-,TRBV27,TGTGCCAGCAGTGTACAGGGAAAAGGCTACACCTTC,CASSVQGKGYTF
few,TRBJ1-1,-,TRBV4-1,TGCGCCAGCAGCCAAGATCGGCAGTCCACTGAAGCTTTCTTT,CASSQDRQSTEAFF
-,TRBJ2-5,-,TRBV7-6,TGTGCCAGCAGCTTTGAATCCAGGGGAGGTGAGACCCAGTACTTC,CASSFESRGGETQYF
-,TRBJ2-3,TRBD1,TRBV7-9,TGTGCCAACACCGCCCCGACAGGGGGCACAGATACGCAGTATTTT,CANTAPTGGTDTQYF
-,TRBJ1-1,-,TRBV11-1,TGTGCCAGCAGCTTAGGACAGGTGAAGAACACTGAAGCTTTCTTT,CASSLGQVKNTEAFF
-,TRBJ1-5,TRBD1,TRBV29-1,TGCAGCGTAGCCTCCGGGACAGGGAGAAATCAGCCCCAGCATTTT,CSVASGTGRNQPQHF
-,TRBJ1-2,-,TRBV6-1,TGTGCCAGCAGTGACCCGGCAGGGTTTAGTAACTATGGCTACACCTTC,CASSDPAGFSNYGYTF
-,TRBJ1-2,-,TRBV7-2,TGTGCCAGCAGCCCACGGACGGATGGCTACACCTTC,CASSPRTDGYTF
medium-sized,TRBJ1-4,-,TRBV7-9,TGTGCCAGCAGCTTAAGGGAAAAACTGTTTTTT,CASSLREKLFF
-,TRBJ1-1,-,TRBV5-1,TGCGCCAGCAGCTTGGAAGGGGGACGGACTGAAGCTTTCTTT,CASSLEGGRTEAFF
once,TRBJ2-7,-,TRBV5-6,TGTGCCAGCAGCCGGGAGCCCACAGGGAGGTACGAGCAGTACTTC,CASSREPTGRYEQYF
once,TRBJ2-1,-,TRBV28,TGTGCCAGCGGGGGACTGGTCTACAATGAGCAGTTCTTC,CASGGLVYNEQFF
once,TRBJ2-2,TRBD1,TRBV11-3,TGTGCCAGCAGCTTGGACAGGGGGTATACCGGGGAGCTGTTTTTT,CASSLDRGYTGELFF
-,TRBJ2-1,TRBD2,TRBV7-9,TGTGCCAGCAGCTTAAATCTGGCTAGCGGGGGAGTAAATGAGCAGTTCTTC,CASSLNLASGGVNEQFF
-,TRBJ2-5,-,TRBV6-5,TGTGCCAGCAGTTACTCGTATGATAGGACCCAGTACTTC,CASSYSYDRTQYF
-,TRBJ2-2,-,TRBV5-1,TGCGCCAGCAGCTTGGGGTTAGTCACCGGGGAGCTGTTTTTT,CASSLGLVTGELFF
-,TRBJ2-7,-,TRBV5-1,TGCGCCAGCAGCTTGGAGATCCTAAACGAGCAGTACTTC,CASSLEILNEQYF
few,TRBJ2-5,TRBD1,TRBV5-4,TGTGCCAGCAGCTTCCGGGACAGGGAAGAGACCCAGTACTTC,CASSFRDREETQYF
-,TRBJ2-7,-,TRBV19,TGTGCCAGTAGTATATGGTCGGACGAGCAGTACTTC,CASSIWSDEQYF
-,TRBJ2-2,-,TRBV5-4,TGTGCCAGCAGCCCGGATTCGAACACCGGGGAGCTGTTTTTT,CASSPDSNTGELFF
-,TRBJ2-7,-,TRBV5-8,TGTGCCAGCAGCTCGGAAACAGGTACGAGCTCCTACGAGCAGTACTTC,CASSSETGTSSYEQYF
-,TRBJ2-3,-,TRBV5-1,TGCGCCAGCACCTCGAAGCTAGTTTGGGGCACCGATACGCAGTATTTT,CASTSKLVWGTDTQYF